The clone carrying this T cell receptor beta chain was detected many times. The antigen is unknown. The CDR3 is 14 residues long. V lost 3 bases, J lost 4 bases, and 10 bases lay in between. Per germline, CDR1 KGHSH and CDR2 LQKENI. Unseparated into fractions, whole blood served as the source from which total RNA was extracted. This record belongs to a study of human T cells and chemical hapten exposure. Study-level findings and limits: Sensitizing with DPC caused no change in TCRs above 1 in 1000 frequency.

TCRdb processed the 5' RACE reads anew with MiXCR; each CDR3 protein has one entry. Found here are some 150,000 distinct CDR3 sequences, around 4.4% of them singletons; the top ten hold over 1.2%. This clonotype originated in a female donor in good health. This sequence joins TRBV18 and TRBJ2-4; D may correspond to TRBD1 or TRBD2 (5 bases each). The CDR3 DNA reads as TGTGCCAGCTCACCGGGACCGAAAAAAAACATTCAGTACTTC. The encoded protein is CASSPGPKKNIQYF.